A selection of T cell receptor beta chains follows, all from one sample in a study of regulatory T cells in long-lasting Graves disease. Each CDR3 protein gets one entry after TCRdb re-called the multiplex PCR reads with MiXCR. The sample holds 350,000 to 450,000 distinct CDR3 sequences, around 20% seen once. The starting material was peripheral blood mononuclear cells (PBMCs), obtained when the disease was refractory, from a patient treated with antithyroid drugs. These receptor sequences come from a female donor with Graves disease. Each CDR3 is given with its conserved first and last residue. D genes are given only for firm matches. Not all rows give a size; the values are once, few, many and, for expanded clones, a class.

V gene,J gene,CDR3 length,clone size,D gene,CDR3 DNA,CDR3 protein
TRBV7-9,TRBJ1-1,12,NA,NA,TGTGCCAGCAGGGGAGGGGGTCTTGAAGCTTTCTTT,CASRGGGLEAFF
TRBV12-3/TRBV12-4,TRBJ2-7,15,many,NA,TGTGCCAGCAGCGTGGGCAGGGTGTTACGCTACGAGCAGTACTTC,CASSVGRVLRYEQYF
TRBV12-3/TRBV12-4,TRBJ2-7,13,few,NA,TGTGCCAGCAGTTTTAGTTTCACCTACGAGCAGTACTTC,CASSFSFTYEQYF
TRBV18,TRBJ1-1,16,NA,TRBD1,TGTGCCAGCTCACCCCAGGGACAGGATCAGAACACTGAAGCTTTCTTT,CASSPQGQDQNTEAFF
TRBV5-1,TRBJ2-1,15,NA,NA,TGCGCCAGCAGCTTGGGGGATCCCCAGGGGAATGAGCAGTTCTTC,CASSLGDPQGNEQFF
TRBV14,TRBJ1-6,13,NA,NA,TGTGCCAGCAGCCCACGGCTAAATTCACCCCTCCACTTT,CASSPRLNSPLHF
TRBV5-5,TRBJ2-7,14,many,TRBD2,TGTGCCAGCACCATAGCGGGAGGCCGGAACGAGCAGTACTTC,CASTIAGGRNEQYF
TRBV27,TRBJ2-3,19,NA,TRBD2,TGTGCCAGCAGTTTATCCGCGCGGGAGGTCTTCACTGTCACAGATACGCAGTATTTT,CASSLSAREVFTVTDTQYF
TRBV28,TRBJ1-6,14,many,NA,TGTGCCAGCAGGGGGATCTCCTATAATTCACCCCTCCACTTT,CASRGISYNSPLHF
TRBV15,TRBJ2-5,19,many,TRBD2,TGTGCCACCAGCAGCCTGGGACTAGCGGGGAGTGCCCCCCAAGAGACCCAGTACTTC,CATSSLGLAGSAPQETQYF
TRBV29-1,TRBJ2-1,14,few,TRBD2,TGCAGCGTTGTCGCGGGAGGGGCCTACAATGAGCAGTTCTTC,CSVVAGGAYNEQFF
TRBV7-9,TRBJ2-7,15,NA,TRBD2,TGTGCCAGCAGCGTTCCTCGGACTAGCGGTTACGAGCAGTACTTC,CASSVPRTSGYEQYF
TRBV12-3/TRBV12-4,TRBJ2-5,12,many,NA,TGTGCCAGCAGTAGGCGCAGAGAGACCCAGTACTTC,CASSRRRETQYF
TRBV7-2,TRBJ2-3,21,NA,TRBD2,TGTGCCAGCAGCTTAAGCGGCTGGACTGATCCATTTGCGGGAGCAACAGATACGCAGTATTTT,CASSLSGWTDPFAGATDTQYF
TRBV28,TRBJ1-2,12,NA,NA,TGTGCCTTTTGGGACGGGAACTATGGCTACACCTTC,CAFWDGNYGYTF
TRBV19,TRBJ2-5,12,few,NA,TGTGCCAGTAGTACCCCGATGGAGACCCAGTACTTC,CASSTPMETQYF
TRBV7-9,TRBJ2-2,16,few,TRBD2,TGTGCCAGCAGCCCCCTCGGCGGGAGCCCATCCGGGGAGCTGTTTTTT,CASSPLGGSPSGELFF
TRBV4-1,TRBJ1-3,15,few,NA,TGCGCCAGCAGCCAAGATCGGCGTGCTGGAAACACCATATATTTT,CASSQDRRAGNTIYF
TRBV19,TRBJ2-5,15,few,TRBD1,TGTGCCAGTAGTAGACCCGGGACAGGGCAAGAGACCCAGTACTTC,CASSRPGTGQETQYF
TRBV6-2/TRBV6-3,TRBJ2-4,14,few,TRBD2,TGTGCCAGCAGTTACTCCATAGCGGGCAACATTCAGTACTTC,CASSYSIAGNIQYF
TRBV27,TRBJ2-7,16,few,NA,TGTGCCAGCAGTTTATCAGCCCGGCTTACGTCCTACGAGCAGTACTTC,CASSLSARLTSYEQYF
TRBV2,TRBJ2-2,15,NA,NA,TGTGCCAGCAGGGACAGAGACCAAGGCTCCGGGGAGCTGTTTTTT,CASRDRDQGSGELFF
TRBV6-5,TRBJ2-5,13,many,NA,TGTGCCAGCAGTTCGACGGGAATTGAGACCCAGTACTTC,CASSSTGIETQYF
TRBV6-2/TRBV6-3,TRBJ1-6,15,NA,NA,TGTGCCAGCAGTTTTTCCTCGGCCGTCGATTCACCCCTCCACTTT,CASSFSSAVDSPLHF